Each of the 23 T cell receptor beta chains below was sequenced from the same sample in a study of cytomegalovirus exposure and HLA in healthy donors. Amplification used 60 Vbeta primers and 13 Jbeta primers. Data came from immunoSEQ multiplex PCR; TCRdb stores just in-frame clones and leaves some out. The table shows around 96,000 clones, with around 60% occurring only once. The sequenced sample was PBMCs. The receptors here all came from a man in his fifties or sixties in good health and CMV-seronegative.

The chain combines TRBV11-2 with TRBJ1-2; a possible D gene is TRBD1 (5 bases). CDR1 and CDR2 from the germline V gene are SGHAT and FQNNGV. This CDR3 region has 14 residues. Trimming pared 5 bases from V and 4 bases from J, leaving 14 bases between. The chain's CDR3 is CASSPPGRVYGYTF. For the CDR3, the DNA is TGTGCCAGCAGCCCCCCCGGCAGGGTCTATGGCTACACCTTC.

The V gene is TRBV9, the J gene TRBJ1-2; 8 nucleotides match TRBD1. The CDR3 consists of 14 residues. V was clipped by 3 bases and J by 4 bases; unmatched bases: 5. Germline V gene sequence: CDR1 SGDLS, CDR2 YYNGEE. CDR3 sequence reads: CASSEGQVIYGYTF. In DNA, the CDR3 is TGTGCCAGCAGCGAGGGACAGGTGATCTATGGCTACACCTTC.

This chain links TRBV19 with TRBJ2-2; 13 nucleotides line up with TRBD2. V gave up 5 bases and J gave up 6 bases; unmatched junction bases: 3. This CDR3 has 15 amino acids. Germline lookup yields CDR1 LNHDA and CDR2 SQIVND (reference sequence). CDR3 sequence (DNA): TGTGCCAGTAGTTTACTAGCGGGGGGGCCCGGGGAGCTGTTTTTT. This codes for CASSLLAGGPGELFF.

Notes on this clone: The germline gene is not matched at one end of the junction; a read error may be the cause. CDR3 residues: CGVGGGGGDIQYF. In DNA, the CDR3 is TGCGGCGTTGGTGGCGGGGGGGGTGACATTCAGTACTTC. The chain uses TRBV29-1 and TRBJ2-4; TRBD2 matches at 9 bases. CDR3 length: 13 amino acids. Germline CDR1 SQVTM, CDR2 ANQGSEA.

The CDR3 DNA reads TGTGCCAGCAGTGGGGACAGGGGCAGCGTTCAGCCCCAGCATTTT. Amino acid sequence: CASSGDRGSVQPQHF. V gene TRBV2 combines with J gene TRBJ1-5; 10 bases line up with TRBD1. Germline V gene sequence: CDR1 SNHLY, CDR2 FYNNEI. This CDR3 has 15 residues. J was trimmed by 6 bases and V by 4 bases; bases with no gene match: 6.

This clone was detected a few times. The V and J genes are TRBV7-3 and TRBJ2-1; the D gene is possibly TRBD2 (6 bases). Trimming removed 4 bases from V and 7 bases from J, with 8 bases in between. The CDR3 extends over 12 amino acids. Germline V gene lookup returns CDR1 SGHTA and CDR2 FQGTGA. In DNA form, the CDR3 reads TGTGCCAGCAGCTATGGGGGGAATGAGCAGTTCTTC. This encodes CASSYGGNEQFF. Full variable domain (rest looked up from reference TRBV7-3 and TRBJ2-1): GAGVSQTPSNKVTEKGKYVELRCDPISGHTALYWYRQSLGQGPEFLIYFQGTGAADDSGLPNDRFFAVRPEGSVSTLKIQRTERGDSAVYLCASSYGGNEQFFGPGTRLTVL.

This clone was counted a few times. This rearrangement joins TRBV6-6 to TRBJ1-1; 7 bases agree with TRBD1. Germline trimming cut 5 bases from V and 1 base from J; bases unmatched to any gene: 1. Germline V gene data show CDR1 as MNHNY and CDR2 as SVGAGI (reference sequence). There are 13 residues in the CDR3. The CDR3 region has the DNA TGTGCCAGCAGTCGACAGGGGAACACTGAAGCTTTCTTT. It is translated as CASSRQGNTEAFF.

This chain joins TRBV7-3 and TRBJ1-2; possibly TRBD1 for D (6 bases). Trimming removed 1 base at V and 6 bases at J, with 9 bases between. Per the germline V gene, CDR1 is SGHTA and CDR2 is FQGTGA. The CDR3 is 13 residues long. The CDR3 reads CASSLNRADGYTF. CDR3 sequence (DNA): TGTGCCAGCAGCTTAAACAGGGCCGATGGCTACACCTTC.

The CDR3 DNA reads TGTGCCAGCAGCGCGGCTAGCGGGAGTTCCTACGAGCAGTACTTC. Residues: CASSAASGSSYEQYF. The V call is TRBV7-7, the J call TRBJ2-7, with 10 bases identical to TRBD2. V was pared by 5 bases and J by 1 base, with 5 bases of the junction left unmatched. Germline V lookup: CDR1 SSHAT, CDR2 FNYEAQ (reference sequence). The CDR3 extends over 15 amino acids.

J is TRBJ2-7 and V is TRBV6-5, with D possibly TRBD1 on 6 matching bases. The V gene's germline CDR1 is MNHEY and CDR2 SVGAGI. This CDR3 has 14 residues. Trimming removed 5 bases at V and 4 bases at J, with 15 bases between. CDR3 sequence: CASSPQGFEYEQYF. CDR3 DNA sequence: TGTGCCAGCAGTCCTCAGGGGTTCGAATACGAGCAGTACTTC.

At least ten counts were recorded for this clone. The same CDR3 arises from other DNA sequences in this sample as well. V and J are TRBV7-2 and TRBJ2-1; maybe TRBD2 (5 bases). Germline V lookup: CDR1 SGHTA, CDR2 FQGNSA. The CDR3 extends over 16 amino acids. Trimming stripped 1 base from V and 1 base from J, with 11 bases between. CDR3 nucleotides: TGTGCCAGCAGCTTAGGGGGAACTAGGTCCTACAATGAGCAGTTCTTC. Protein: CASSLGGTRSYNEQFF.

The chain recombines TRBV6-1 with TRBJ2-2; D gene unclear. Germline CDR1 and CDR2: MNHNS and SASEGT. CDR3 size: 14 residues. Trimming stripped 5 bases from V and 1 base from J, with 8 bases between. For the CDR3, the DNA is TGTGCCAGCAGTCGCGGCCTGAACACCGGGGAGCTGTTTTTT. This codes for CASSRGLNTGELFF.

This clone has only one observation. V usage is TRBV5-1 and J usage is TRBJ1-1; D is perhaps TRBD1 (6 bases). The CDR3 spans 14 residues. The germline CDR1 and CDR2 sequences are SGHRS and YFSETQ. V lost 6 bases, J lost 1 base, and 13 bases lay in between. The CDR3 loop is CASTLQGQNTEAFF. In nucleotides, the CDR3 is TGCGCCAGCACTTTACAGGGCCAGAACACTGAAGCTTTCTTT.

A remark on this clone: Other DNA sequences in the same sample also yield this CDR3. The chain carries TRBV29-1 and TRBJ1-2; 10 positions agree with TRBD1. The germline gives CDR1 SQVTM, CDR2 ANQGSEA. Unmatched junction bases numbered 2, after V lost 0 bases and J lost 4 bases. The CDR3 is made up of 14 amino acids. Written as DNA, the CDR3 is TGCAGCGTTGAAGAGGGACAGGGGACCTATGGCTACACCTTC. It is translated as CSVEEGQGTYGYTF. The full variable domain, rest sourced from reference TRBV29-1 and TRBJ1-2, is SAVISQKPSRDICQRGTSLTIQCQVDSQVTMMFWYRQQPGQSLTLIATANQGSEATYESGFVIDKFPISRPNLTFSTLTVSNMSPEDSSIYLCSVEEGQGTYGYTFGSGTRLTVV.

This chain's CDR3 is CASSFGQMNTEAFF. The CDR3 DNA follows: TGTGCCAGCAGCTTCGGACAGATGAACACTGAAGCTTTCTTT. V usage is TRBV5-4 and J usage is TRBJ1-1; tentative D call: TRBD1 (6 bases). The V and J ends lost 2 bases and 0 bases respectively, with 8 bases between them. Per germline, CDR1 SGHNT and CDR2 YYREEE (reference sequence). The CDR3 has 14 amino acids.

The chain has TRBV25-1 and TRBJ2-5; TRBD2 matches 8 bases. CDR3 length: 16 amino acids. V shed 1 base, J shed 5 bases, and the junction held 9 bases outside the gene matches. The germline V gene has CDR1 MGHDK and CDR2 SYGVNS. The CDR3 is CASSEFHRGGRETQYF. CDR3 DNA: TGTGCCAGCAGTGAATTTCACCGGGGCGGGAGGGAGACCCAGTACTTC.

V is TRBV7-2 and J is TRBJ2-7; 7 bases fit TRBD2. Germline assignment: CDR1 SGHTA and CDR2 FQGNSA. Unmatched junction bases numbered 10, after V lost 5 bases and J lost 0 bases. The CDR3 runs to 16 residues. CDR3 nucleotides: TGTGCCAGCAGCGTTCCGACTAGCCGCGGCTCCTACGAGCAGTACTTC. Residues: CASSVPTSRGSYEQYF. Drawing the rest from reference TRBV7-2 and TRBJ2-7, the complete variable domain is GAGVSQSPSNKVTEKGKDVELRCDPISGHTALYWYRQSLGQGLEFLIYFQGNSAPDKSGLPSDRFSAERTGGSVSTLTIQRTQQEDSAVYLCASSVPTSRGSYEQYFGPGTRLTVT.

This chain uses TRBV28 with TRBJ2-5, with D perhaps matching TRBD2 (7 bases). The V end lost 5 bases, the J end lost 6 bases, and 19 bases lay between the germline ends. The length of the CDR3 is 15 residues. Germline CDR1 and CDR2: MDHEN and SYDVKM. The CDR3 protein is CASSASGGQGKTQYF. DNA for the CDR3: TGTGCCAGCAGTGCGTCGGGGGGCCAGGGGAAGACCCAGTACTTC.

The V and J genes are TRBV5-1 and TRBJ2-1, with 11 bases lining up with TRBD2. Germline V gene data show CDR1 as SGHRS and CDR2 as YFSETQ. This CDR3 has 18 residues. Trimming at V came to 2 bases and at J to 8 bases, leaving 15 bases not matched to a gene. CDR3 region: CASSFWTSAGTSGDEQFF. In nucleotides, the CDR3 is TGCGCCAGCAGCTTCTGGACGTCGGCCGGGACTAGCGGCGATGAGCAGTTCTTC.

The chain carries TRBV9 and TRBJ2-3; 9 bases are shared with TRBD2. Germline values: CDR1 SGDLS, CDR2 YYNGEE. The CDR3 is 17 residues long. The ends lost 4 bases at V and 1 base at J; junction bases unmatched: 10. The chain's CDR3 is CASSIGAGGPRTDTQYF. The DNA for the CDR3 is TGTGCCAGCAGCATAGGGGCGGGGGGGCCTCGCACAGATACGCAGTATTTT.

This chain joins TRBV5-1 and TRBJ2-7; the D gene is possibly TRBD1 (7 bases). Trimming left V 0 bases short and J 5 bases short, with 12 bases between. This CDR3 spans 14 amino acids. The germline gives CDR1 SGHRS, CDR2 YFSETQ. CDR3 loop: CASSLGQGGDEQYF. CDR3 nucleotides: TGCGCCAGCAGCTTGGGTCAGGGGGGTGACGAGCAGTACTTC. The full variable domain, rest sourced from reference TRBV5-1 and TRBJ2-7, is KAGVTQTPRYLIKTRGQQVTLSCSPISGHRSVSWYQQTPGQGLQFLFEYFSETQRNKGNFPGRFSGRQFSNSRSEMNVSTLELGDSALYLCASSLGQGGDEQYFGPGTRLTVT.

Notes on this clone: Its ends do not fully match the called genes, so a read error is possible. V gene TRBV11-3 combines with J gene TRBJ1-1, with TRBD1 as a possible D gene (5 bases). The CDR3 has 14 amino acids. Germline V lookup: CDR1 SGHNT, CDR2 YENEEA. DNA of the CDR3: TGTGCCAGCAGCTCAGGGATGCGGAACGCTGAAGCTTTCTTT. Its protein product is CASSSGMRNAEAFF.

The gene calls are TRBV10-1 and TRBJ2-7; 8 bases align to TRBD2. With 8 bases clipped from V and 0 bases from J, the junction kept 12 bases outside the gene matches. The CDR3 consists of 16 residues. Germline V lookup: CDR1 WNHNN, CDR2 SYGVQD (reference sequence). The CDR3 reads CASVAPQRGPSYEQYF. CDR3 DNA: TGCGCCAGCGTAGCACCCCAGCGGGGGCCCTCCTACGAGCAGTACTTC.